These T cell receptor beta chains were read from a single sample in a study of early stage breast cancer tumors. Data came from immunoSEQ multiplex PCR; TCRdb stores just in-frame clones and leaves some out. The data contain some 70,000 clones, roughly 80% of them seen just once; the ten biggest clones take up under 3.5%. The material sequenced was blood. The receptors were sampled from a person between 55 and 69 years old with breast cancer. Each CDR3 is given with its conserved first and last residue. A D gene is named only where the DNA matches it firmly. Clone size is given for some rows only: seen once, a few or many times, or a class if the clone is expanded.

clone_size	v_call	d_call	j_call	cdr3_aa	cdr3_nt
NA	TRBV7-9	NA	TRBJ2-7	CASSPAGAAEQYF	TGTGCCAGCAGCCCCGCGGGCGCGGCCGAGCAGTACTTC
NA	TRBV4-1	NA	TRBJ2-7	CASSHGGTIGRYEQYF	TGCGCCAGCAGCCACGGGGGGACAATTGGCCGATACGAGCAGTACTTC
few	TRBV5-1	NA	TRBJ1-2	CASSLIGDGYTF	TGCGCCAGCAGCTTGATCGGGGATGGCTACACCTTC
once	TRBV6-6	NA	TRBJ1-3	CASRLTDGNTIYF	TGTGCCAGCAGACTCACGGATGGAAACACCATATATTTT
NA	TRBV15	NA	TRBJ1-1	CATSRVSNTEAFF	TGTGCCACCAGCAGAGTCTCGAACACTGAAGCTTTCTTT
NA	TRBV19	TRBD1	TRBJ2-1	CASSTTGLDEQFF	TGTGCCAGTAGTACGACAGGGTTAGATGAGCAGTTCTTC
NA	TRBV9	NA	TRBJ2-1	CASSVEGGTREQFF	TGTGCCAGCAGCGTAGAGGGGGGGACGAGGGAGCAGTTCTTC
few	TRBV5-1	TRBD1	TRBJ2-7	CASSSTGGEQYF	TGCGCCAGCAGTTCGACAGGGGGCGAGCAGTACTTC
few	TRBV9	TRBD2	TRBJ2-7	CASRLGREPYEQYF	TGTGCCAGCAGACTCGGGAGGGAACCCTACGAGCAGTACTTC
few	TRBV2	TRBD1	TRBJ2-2	CASSAGQANTGELFF	TGTGCCAGCAGCGCGGGACAGGCGAACACCGGGGAGCTGTTTTTT
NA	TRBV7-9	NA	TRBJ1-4	CASSLGVTGKLFF	TGTGCCAGCAGCCTAGGGGTAACTGGAAAACTGTTTTTT
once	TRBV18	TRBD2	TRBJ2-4	CASSPGGRGYTKNIQYF	TGTGCCAGCTCACCAGGAGGGAGGGGATATACCAAAAACATTCAGTACTTC
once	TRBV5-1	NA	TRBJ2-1	CASSLVVPGTGNGQFF	TGCGCCAGCAGCTTGGTGGTACCTGGGACGGGCAATGGGCAGTTCTTC
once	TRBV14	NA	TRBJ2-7	CASSQGYEQYF	TGTGCCAGCAGCCAAGGCTACGAGCAGTACTTC
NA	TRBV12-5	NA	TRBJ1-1	CASGPQGTEAFF	TGTGCTAGTGGACCTCAGGGGACTGAAGCTTTCTTT
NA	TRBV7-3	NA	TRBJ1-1	CASSFDGAEAFF	TGTGCCAGCAGTTTCGACGGGGCTGAAGCTTTCTTT
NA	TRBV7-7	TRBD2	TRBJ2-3	CASSPVSGSTDTQYF	TGTGCTAGCAGCCCGGTCAGCGGGAGTACAGATACGCAGTATTTT
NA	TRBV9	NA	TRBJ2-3	CASSLGVSDTDTQYF	TGTGCCAGCAGTCTAGGCGTTAGTGACACAGATACGCAGTATTTT
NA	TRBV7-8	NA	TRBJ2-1	CASSFTGTTLNEQFF	TGTGCCAGCAGCTTCACCGGGACAACCCTCAATGAGCAGTTCTTC
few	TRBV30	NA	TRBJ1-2	CAWDDRKSGGYTF	TGTGCCTGGGACGACAGGAAGTCTGGTGGCTACACCTTC
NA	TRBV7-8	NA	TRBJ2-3	CASSYREGARTDTQYF	TGTGCCAGCAGCTACCGGGAGGGGGCGCGCACAGATACGCAGTATTTT
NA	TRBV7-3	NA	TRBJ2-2	CASSLTGWGGELFF	TGTGCCAGCAGCCTAACAGGGTGGGGCGGGGAGCTGTTTTTT
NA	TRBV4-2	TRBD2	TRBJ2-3	CASSRARGSGAVDTQYF	TGTGCCAGCAGCCGAGCACGCGGTAGCGGGGCAGTAGATACGCAGTATTTT
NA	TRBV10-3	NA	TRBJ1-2	CAISEEGTVYGYTF	TGTGCCATCAGTGAGGAGGGAACGGTCTATGGCTACACCTTC
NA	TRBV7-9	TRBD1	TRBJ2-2	CASSPIPGQGASTGELFF	TGTGCCAGCAGCCCTATCCCTGGGCAGGGGGCAAGCACCGGGGAGCTGTTTTTT
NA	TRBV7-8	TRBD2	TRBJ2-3	CASSSLAGGGDTQYF	TGTGCCAGCAGCTCCCTAGCGGGGGGAGGCGATACGCAGTATTTT
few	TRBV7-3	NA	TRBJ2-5	CASSLTGGYQETQYF	TGTGCCAGCAGCTTAACGGGCGGGTACCAAGAGACCCAGTACTTC
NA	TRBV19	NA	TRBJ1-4	CASRSLGEEKLFF	TGTGCCAGTAGAAGTCTGGGGGAAGAAAAACTGTTTTTT
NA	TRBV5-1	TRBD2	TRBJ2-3	CASSRSGGGGDTQYF	TGCGCCAGCAGCCGCTCGGGCGGGGGTGGTGATACGCAGTATTTT
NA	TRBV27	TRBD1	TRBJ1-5	CASSKQGAYQPQHF	TGTGCCAGCAGTAAGCAGGGGGCCTATCAGCCCCAGCATTTT
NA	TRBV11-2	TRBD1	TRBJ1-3	CASSLYRGHGSGNTIYF	TGTGCCAGCAGCTTGTACAGGGGGCACGGTTCTGGAAACACCATATATTTT
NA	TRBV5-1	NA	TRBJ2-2	CASSSQGFGELFF	TGCGCCAGCAGCAGCCAGGGTTTCGGGGAGCTGTTTTTT
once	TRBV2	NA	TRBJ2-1	CASSDQGWNEQFF	TGTGCCAGCAGTGACCAGGGCTGGAATGAGCAGTTCTTC
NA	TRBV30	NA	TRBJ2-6	CASDSGANVLTF	TGTGCCTCCGATTCTGGGGCCAACGTCCTGACTTTC
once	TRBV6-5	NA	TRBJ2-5	CASSYLREGAWETQYF	TGTGCCAGCAGTTACCTCCGGGAGGGGGCCTGGGAGACCCAGTACTTC
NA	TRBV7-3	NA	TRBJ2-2	CASSRDTGDAELFF	TGTGCCAGCAGCCGGGACACGGGTGATGCGGAGCTGTTTTTT
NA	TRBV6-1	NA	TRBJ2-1	CASRGEVWDEQFF	TGTGCCAGCAGGGGGGAGGTTTGGGATGAGCAGTTCTTC
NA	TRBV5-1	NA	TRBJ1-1	CASSSPPTGRTEAFF	TGCGCCAGCAGCTCCCCACCAACGGGGAGGACTGAAGCTTTCTTT
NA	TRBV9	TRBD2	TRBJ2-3	CASSVGVAGETNTQYF	TGTGCCAGCAGCGTAGGGGTAGCGGGAGAAACCAATACGCAGTATTTT
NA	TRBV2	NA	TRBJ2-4	CATLRTRTWYF	TGTGCCACCCTAAGGACACGGACGTGGTACTTC
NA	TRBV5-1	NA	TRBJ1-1	CASSPLLGTADLMNTEAFF	TGCGCCAGCAGCCCCCTACTTGGCACAGCAGATCTCATGAACACTGAAGCTTTCTTT